The 27 T cell receptor beta chains below come from one sample, sequenced in a study of T cells after yellow fever vaccination. Via MiXCR, TCRdb re-called the 5' RACE reads, giving one row per CDR3 protein. The table has 250,000 to 350,000 distinct CDR3 sequences, about 10% seen once; the top ten hold about 3%. The sequenced sample was CD4+ T cells sorted from PBMCs, obtained 5 days after the yellow fever booster vaccination. The receptor source for this set is a man between 18 and 29 years old who received the YFV17D yellow fever vaccine.

This clonotype was counted only a few times. The J gene is TRBJ2-5, the V gene TRBV5-5; D is unclear. CDR3 length: 14 residues. V was trimmed by 4 bases and J by 3 bases, leaving 13 bases between them. The germline V gene encodes CDR1 SGHKS and CDR2 YYEKEE (reference sequence). The CDR3 protein is CASSQEAGEETQYF. In nucleotides, the CDR3 is TGTGCCAGCAGCCAAGAGGCAGGCGAAGAGACCCAGTACTTC.

The sample holds a few counts of this clonotype. This chain joins TRBV7-2 and TRBJ1-6, with D hard to call. V lost 1 base to trimming and J lost 0 bases, with 7 bases between them. CDR1 is SGHTA and CDR2 is FQGNSA in the germline V gene. The length of the CDR3 is 16 residues. The CDR3 protein is CASSLGVGSYNSPLHF. DNA for the CDR3: TGTGCCAGCAGCTTAGGGGTAGGCTCCTATAATTCACCCCTCCACTTT.

The chain employs TRBV12-3 or TRBV12-4 and TRBJ1-2; D not resolved. Trimming cost V 5 bases and J 3 bases, with 7 bases left between them. The CDR3 loop spans 12 amino acids. The CDR3 here is CASSDSHYGYTF. In DNA, the CDR3 is TGTGCCAGCAGTGACTCCCACTATGGCTACACCTTC.

This clonotype was counted many times. A read error may account for a junction end that differs from germline. The chain recombines TRBV20-1 with TRBJ2-7; D might be TRBD1 (6 bases). Looked up from germline, CDR1 is DFQATT and CDR2 is SNEGSKA (reference sequence). The CDR3 runs 9 residues. The CDR3 sequence: CSASTGRFF. The CDR3 DNA reads as TGCAGTGCCTCGACAGGAAGATTTTTC.

This clonotype was counted between two and nine times. The rearrangement joins TRBV24-1 to TRBJ2-1, with D hard to call. The CDR3 sequence is 14 residues long. Trimming stripped 6 bases from V and 0 bases from J, with 8 bases between. CDR1 is KGHDR, CDR2 SFDVKD, per germline. CDR3 nucleotide sequence: TGTGCCACCAGTTTCGGCTACTCCTACAATGAGCAGTTCTTC. This codes for CATSFGYSYNEQFF.

Many counts were recorded for this clonotype. The chain links TRBV12-3 or TRBV12-4 to TRBJ2-2, with unresolved D. V lost 3 bases and J 5 bases, leaving 13 bases between the germline ends. The CDR3 runs 15 residues. CDR3 sequence: CASSFSSWNTGELFF. The CDR3 DNA is TGTGCCAGCAGTTTCTCTTCCTGGAATACCGGGGAGCTGTTTTTT.

Only a few counts were recorded for this clonotype. This sequence joins TRBV5-6 and TRBJ2-2; no definite D call. Between the trimmed V and J ends, which lost 7 bases and 0 bases, there was a span of 10 bases. Germline loops: CDR1 SGHDT, CDR2 YYEEEE. This CDR3 comprises 14 residues. The CDR3 spells CASHVDPNTGELFF. CDR3 DNA: TGTGCCAGCCACGTGGATCCGAACACCGGGGAGCTGTTTTTT.

This clonotype was counted ten times or more. The gene calls are TRBV4-2 and TRBJ2-1; tentative D call: TRBD1 (5 bases). Germline CDR1 LGHNA, CDR2 YNFKEQ. The V and J ends lost 1 base and 9 bases respectively, with 10 bases between them. The CDR3 sequence is 13 residues long. DNA of the CDR3: TGTGCCAGCAGCCAAGTAGGGGCCCTTGAGCAGTTCTTC. It translates to CASSQVGALEQFF.

This clonotype was found many times. The chain carries TRBV29-1 and TRBJ2-5; TRBD2 matches at 9 bases. Germline trimming cut 8 bases from V and 4 bases from J; bases unmatched to any gene: 8. This CDR3 is 13 amino acids long. Germline CDR1 reads SQVTM; CDR2 reads ANQGSEA. This chain's CDR3 is CSHRAGGGETQYF. The CDR3 region has the DNA TGCAGCCACAGAGCGGGGGGAGGAGAGACCCAGTACTTC.

This rearrangement joins TRBV25-1 to TRBJ2-7, with D perhaps matching TRBD1 or TRBD2 (5 bases each). Germline CDR1 reads MGHDK; CDR2 reads SYGVNS. V shed 3 bases and J shed 5 bases, with 14 bases lying between them. There are 14 residues in the CDR3. CDR3 residues: CASSEAGTGNEQYF. The CDR3 nucleotides are TGTGCCAGCAGTGAGGCCGGGACGGGAAACGAGCAGTACTTC.

The chain combines TRBV6-2 or TRBV6-3 with TRBJ1-2; D possibly corresponds to TRBD1 (5 bases). The germline CDR1 and CDR2 sequences are MNHEY and SVGEGT. This CDR3 contains 13 residues. The V end was cut by 2 bases, the J end by 7 bases, with 11 bases between. The CDR3 loop reads CASSYAGIGGYTF. In nucleotides, the CDR3 is TGTGCCAGCAGTTACGCAGGGATCGGTGGCTACACCTTC.

This clonotype was recorded a few times. V and J are TRBV19 and TRBJ2-7, with 8 nucleotides matching TRBD1. The germline V gene encodes CDR1 LNHDA and CDR2 SQIVND (reference sequence). The CDR3 runs to 14 residues. With 6 bases clipped from V and 5 bases from J, the junction kept 9 bases outside the gene matches. Here the CDR3 reads CASSTTGGTHEQYV. CDR3 nucleotide sequence: TGTGCCAGTAGCACTACAGGGGGAACTCACGAGCAGTACGTC.

This clonotype came up a few times. One junction end disagrees with the germline gene, perhaps due to a read error. The rearrangement uses TRBV7-2 and TRBJ1-2, with a possible D match to TRBD1 (6 bases). There are 16 residues in the CDR3. The germline gives CDR1 SGHTA, CDR2 FQGNSA. The CDR3 loop is CASSLAGAGAGYGYTF. In DNA, the CDR3 is TGTGCCAGCAGCCTAGCCGGGGCAGGGGCGGGCTATGGCTACACCTTC.

The chain links TRBV6-2 or TRBV6-3 to TRBJ2-6; unclear D gene. The CDR3 length is 15 residues. Trimming removed 5 bases from V and 0 bases from J, with 8 bases in between. Germline CDR1 and CDR2: MNHEY and SVGEGT. The CDR3, as DNA: TGTGCCAGCAGTAAAGGCCACTCTGGGGCCAACGTCCTGACTTTC. Protein sequence: CASSKGHSGANVLTF.

This clonotype was counted between two and nine times. For the CDR3, the DNA is TGTGCCAGCAGCCCTACAGGGGGCGCTTACTATGGCTACACCTTC. Residues: CASSPTGGAYYGYTF. The rearrangement links TRBV5-8 to TRBJ1-2; 9 nucleotides agree with TRBD1. Germline V gene data show CDR1 as SGHTS and CDR2 as YDEGEE. V lost 4 bases to trimming and J lost 3 bases; unmatched junction nucleotides: 7. This CDR3 is 15 amino acids long. Variable domain in full (rest from reference TRBV5-8 and TRBJ1-2): EAGVTQSPTHLIKTRGQQATLRCSPISGHTSVYWYQQALGLGLQFLLWYDEGEERNRGNFPPRFSGRQFPNYSSELNVNALELEDSALYLCASSPTGGAYYGYTFGSGTRLTVV.

The chain uses TRBV7-6 and TRBJ1-2; D may be TRBD1 (6 bases). Trimming took off 5 bases at V and 10 bases at J, with 23 bases between the two ends. The CDR3 covers 15 residues. Germline V CDR1 and CDR2: SGHVS, FNYEAQ. The CDR3: CASSAQYRARSDYTF. CDR3 in DNA: TGTGCCAGCAGCGCTCAGTACAGGGCTCGTAGTGACTACACCTTC.

There are a few counts of this clonotype. The V gene is TRBV28, the J gene TRBJ1-2, with a tentative D call TRBD1 (5 bases). The V gene's germline CDR1 is MDHEN and CDR2 SYDVKM. This CDR3 has 14 amino acids. Trimming took off 6 bases at V and 3 bases at J, with 14 bases between the two ends. The CDR3 sequence is CASRLGTAYYGYTF. The CDR3 DNA follows: TGTGCCAGCAGACTCGGGACCGCATACTATGGCTACACCTTC.

This clonotype was seen ten or more times. The J gene is TRBJ1-4, the V gene TRBV29-1; TRBD1 is a possible D gene (6 bases). The germline V and J ends were trimmed by 1 base and 4 bases, with 10 bases remaining between them. The CDR3 loop spans 14 amino acids. Germline CDR1 and CDR2: SQVTM and ANQGSEA. DNA of the CDR3: TGCAGCGTTGAAGGCAGGGGAGATAATGAAAAACTGTTTTTT. This codes for CSVEGRGDNEKLFF.

The rearrangement joins TRBV5-4 to TRBJ1-5; D not certain. This CDR3 is 14 amino acids long. Germline V gene sequence: CDR1 SGHNT, CDR2 YYREEE (reference sequence). The germline V and J ends were trimmed by 1 base and 1 base, with 6 bases remaining between them. CDR3 sequence: CASSLSGSNQPQHF. In DNA form, the CDR3 reads TGTGCCAGCAGCTTGAGTGGCAGCAATCAGCCCCAGCATTTT.

This clonotype appeared a few times. The chain uses TRBV3-1 and TRBJ1-1, with a tentative D call TRBD1 (5 bases). Trimming removed 6 bases from V and 5 bases from J, with 13 bases in between. Per germline, CDR1 LGHDT and CDR2 YNNKEL (reference sequence). The CDR3 extends over 13 amino acids. The CDR3 here is CASSLSGDTEAFF. The CDR3 DNA reads as TGTGCCAGCAGTCTGTCGGGGGATACTGAAGCTTTCTTT. Looking up the rest from reference TRBV3-1 and TRBJ1-1 gives the full variable domain: DTAVSQTPKYLVTQMGNDKSIKCEQNLGHDTMYWYKQDSKKFLKIMFSYNNKELIINETVPNRFSPKSPDKAHLNLHINSLELGDSAVYFCASSLSGDTEAFFGQGTRLTVV.

This clonotype turned up a few times. The chain employs TRBV12-3 or TRBV12-4 and TRBJ1-3; 7 bases fit TRBD1. J gave up 10 bases and V 6 bases, and 6 bases lay outside the gene matches. CDR3 size: 12 residues. The CDR3: CASRPTGQTIYF. The CDR3, as DNA: TGTGCCAGCAGACCGACAGGGCAAACCATATATTTT.

The chain couples TRBV3-1 to TRBJ2-6; 10 positions match TRBD1. The CDR3 sequence is 18 residues long. Trimming took 2 bases from V and 2 from J; bases not matched to a gene: 6. Looked up from germline, CDR1 is LGHDT and CDR2 is YNNKEL (reference sequence). CDR3 region: CASSQTLGQGTGANVLTF. In DNA, the CDR3 is TGTGCCAGCAGCCAAACCCTGGGACAGGGGACTGGGGCCAACGTCCTGACTTTC. The complete variable domain, with remaining parts taken from reference TRBV3-1 and TRBJ2-6, reads DTAVSQTPKYLVTQMGNDKSIKCEQNLGHDTMYWYKQDSKKFLKIMFSYNNKELIINETVPNRFSPKSPDKAHLNLHINSLELGDSAVYFCASSQTLGQGTGANVLTFGAGSRLTVL.

The V and J genes are TRBV7-6 and TRBJ2-7; 7 nucleotides match TRBD1. The germline CDR1 and CDR2 sequences are SGHVS and FNYEAQ. J gave up 1 base and V 3 bases, and 3 bases lay outside the gene matches. The CDR3 consists of 14 residues. CDR3 amino acids: CASSLEQGSYEQYF. DNA of the CDR3: TGTGCCAGCAGCTTGGAACAGGGGTCCTACGAGCAGTACTTC.

The V and J genes are TRBV11-3 and TRBJ1-1; TRBD1 is a possible D gene (5 bases). This CDR3 comprises 15 residues. Germline V gene lookup returns CDR1 SGHNT and CDR2 YENEEA. With 5 bases removed from V and 5 bases from J, the gap between germline ends came to 18 bases. DNA of the CDR3: TGTGCCAGCAGCCGACGCTCGGGGGGGAGGACTGAAGCTTTCTTT. It yields the protein CASSRRSGGRTEAFF. The whole variable domain, remainder taken from reference TRBV11-3 and TRBJ1-1, is EAGVVQSPRYKIIEKKQPVAFWCNPISGHNTLYWYLQNLGQGPELLIRYENEEAVDDSQLPKDRFSAERLKGVDSTLKIQPAELGDSAVYLCASSRRSGGRTEAFFGQGTRLTVV.

This clonotype was recorded a few times. V and J are TRBV3-1 and TRBJ1-5, with a weak D call TRBD1 (5 bases). Germline V gene lookup returns CDR1 LGHDT and CDR2 YNNKEL (reference sequence). The CDR3 spans 14 residues. V dropped 0 bases and J dropped 5 bases, with 8 bases sitting between them. CDR3 region: CASSQDWGYQPQHF. The CDR3 DNA sequence: TGTGCCAGCAGCCAAGATTGGGGGTATCAGCCCCAGCATTTT.

This clonotype was counted only a few times. This chain joins TRBV5-1 and TRBJ1-2; D ambiguous. The CDR3 spans 14 residues. Trimming removed 3 bases at V and 5 bases at J, with 14 bases between. CDR1 is SGHRS and CDR2 is YFSETQ in the germline V gene. CDR3 sequence reads: CASSSGPPVYGYTF. CDR3 coding DNA: TGCGCCAGCAGCTCTGGACCGCCAGTTTATGGCTACACCTTC. The entire variable domain, with the rest obtained from reference TRBV5-1 and TRBJ1-2, is as follows: KAGVTQTPRYLIKTRGQQVTLSCSPISGHRSVSWYQQTPGQGLQFLFEYFSETQRNKGNFPGRFSGRQFSNSRSEMNVSTLELGDSALYLCASSSGPPVYGYTFGSGTRLTVV.

Only a few counts were recorded for this clonotype. The chain has TRBV20-1 and TRBJ1-5; D might be TRBD1 (5 bases). Germline V gene data show CDR1 as DFQATT and CDR2 as SNEGSKA (reference sequence). V was cut by 1 base and J by 7 bases, with 11 bases left in between. The CDR3 is 13 residues long. The CDR3 DNA reads as TGCAGTGCTAGAGGCTGGGGCGAACAGCCCCAGCATTTT. This translates into CSARGWGEQPQHF.